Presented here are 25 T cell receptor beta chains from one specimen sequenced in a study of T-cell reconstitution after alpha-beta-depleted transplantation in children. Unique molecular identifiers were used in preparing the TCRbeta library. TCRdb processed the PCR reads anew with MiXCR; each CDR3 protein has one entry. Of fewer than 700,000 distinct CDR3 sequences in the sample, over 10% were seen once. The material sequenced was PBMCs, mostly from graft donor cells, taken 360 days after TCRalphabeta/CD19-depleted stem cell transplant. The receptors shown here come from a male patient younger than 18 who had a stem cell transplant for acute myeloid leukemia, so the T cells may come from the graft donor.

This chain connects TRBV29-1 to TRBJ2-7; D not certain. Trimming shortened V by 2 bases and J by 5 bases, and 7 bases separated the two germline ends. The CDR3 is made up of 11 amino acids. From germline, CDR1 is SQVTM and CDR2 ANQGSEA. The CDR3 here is CSVERYNEQYF. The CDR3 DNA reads TGCAGCGTTGAAAGGTATAACGAGCAGTACTTC.

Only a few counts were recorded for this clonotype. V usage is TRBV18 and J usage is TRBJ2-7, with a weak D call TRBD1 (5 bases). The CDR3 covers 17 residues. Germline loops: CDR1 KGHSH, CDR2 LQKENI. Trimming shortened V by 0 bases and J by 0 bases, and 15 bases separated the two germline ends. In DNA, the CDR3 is TGTGCCAGCTCACCACCGACAGAAAGGGCGATCTCCTACGAGCAGTACTTC. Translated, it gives CASSPPTERAISYEQYF.

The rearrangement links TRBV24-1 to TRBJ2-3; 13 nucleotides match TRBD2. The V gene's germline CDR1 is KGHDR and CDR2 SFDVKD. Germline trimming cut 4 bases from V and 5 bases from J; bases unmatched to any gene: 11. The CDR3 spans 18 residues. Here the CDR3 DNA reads TGTGCCACCAGTGAGACGAAAGGACTAGCGGGAGCCGGAGATACGCAGTATTTT. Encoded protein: CATSETKGLAGAGDTQYF.

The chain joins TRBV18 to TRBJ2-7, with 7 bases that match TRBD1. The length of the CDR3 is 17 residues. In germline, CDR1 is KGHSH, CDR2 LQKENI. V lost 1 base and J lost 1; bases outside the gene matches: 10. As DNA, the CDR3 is TGTGCCAGCTCACCACTACTTGGGACAGCCTTTTCCTACGAGCAGTACTTC. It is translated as CASSPLLGTAFSYEQYF.

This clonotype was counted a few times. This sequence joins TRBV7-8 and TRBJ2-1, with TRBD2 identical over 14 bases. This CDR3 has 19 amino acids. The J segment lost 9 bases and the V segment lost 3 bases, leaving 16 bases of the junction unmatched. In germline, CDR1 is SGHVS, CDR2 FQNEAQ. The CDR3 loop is CASSFVPGLAGVKPPEQFF. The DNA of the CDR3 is TGTGCCAGCAGCTTCGTCCCGGGACTAGCGGGAGTAAAGCCGCCTGAGCAGTTCTTC.

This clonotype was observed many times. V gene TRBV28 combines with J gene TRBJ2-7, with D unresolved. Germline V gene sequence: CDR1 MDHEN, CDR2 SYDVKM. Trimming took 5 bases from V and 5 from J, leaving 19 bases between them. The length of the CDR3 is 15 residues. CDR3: CASSPAVTLTHEQYF. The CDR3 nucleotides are TGTGCCAGCAGTCCGGCCGTCACCCTAACCCACGAGCAGTACTTC.

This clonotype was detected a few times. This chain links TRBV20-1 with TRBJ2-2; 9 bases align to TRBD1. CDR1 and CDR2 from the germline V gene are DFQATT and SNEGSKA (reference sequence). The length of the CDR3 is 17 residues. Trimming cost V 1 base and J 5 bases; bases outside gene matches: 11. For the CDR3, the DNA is TGCAGTGCTAGAGTTCCGTTGGACAGGGGCTATACCGGGGAGCTGTTTTTT. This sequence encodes CSARVPLDRGYTGELFF.

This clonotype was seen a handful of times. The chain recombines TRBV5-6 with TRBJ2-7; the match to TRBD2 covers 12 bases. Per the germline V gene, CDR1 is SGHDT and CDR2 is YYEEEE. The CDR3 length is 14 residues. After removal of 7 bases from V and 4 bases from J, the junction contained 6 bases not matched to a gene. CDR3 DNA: TGTGCCAGCGTTGGACTAGCGGGGTCTTACGAGCAGTACTTC. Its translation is CASVGLAGSYEQYF.

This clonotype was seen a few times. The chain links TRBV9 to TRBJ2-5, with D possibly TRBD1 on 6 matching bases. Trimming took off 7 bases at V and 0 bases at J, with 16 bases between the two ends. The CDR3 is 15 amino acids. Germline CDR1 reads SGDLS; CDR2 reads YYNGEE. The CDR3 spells CASSGEQGYQETQYF. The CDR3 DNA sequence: TGTGCCAGCTCCGGGGAGCAGGGGTACCAAGAGACCCAGTACTTC.

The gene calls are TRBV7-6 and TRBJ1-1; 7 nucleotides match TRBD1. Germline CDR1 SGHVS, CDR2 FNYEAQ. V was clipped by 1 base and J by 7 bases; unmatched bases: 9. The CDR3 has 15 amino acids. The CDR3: CASSLGDGTVGEAFF. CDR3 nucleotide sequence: TGTGCCAGCAGCTTAGGGGATGGGACAGTAGGTGAAGCTTTCTTT.

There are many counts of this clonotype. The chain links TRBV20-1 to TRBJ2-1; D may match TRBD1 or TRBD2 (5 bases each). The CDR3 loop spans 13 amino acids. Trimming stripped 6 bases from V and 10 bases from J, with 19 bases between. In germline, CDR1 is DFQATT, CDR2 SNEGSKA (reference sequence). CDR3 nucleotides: TGCAGTGCACCAGCGGTGTTCGAGGGGGAGCAGTTCTTC. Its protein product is CSAPAVFEGEQFF.

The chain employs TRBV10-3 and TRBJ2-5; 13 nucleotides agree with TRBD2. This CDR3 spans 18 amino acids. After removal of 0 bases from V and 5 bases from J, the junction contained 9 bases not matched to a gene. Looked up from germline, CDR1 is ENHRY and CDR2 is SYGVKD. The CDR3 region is CAISESGGLAGVGETQYF. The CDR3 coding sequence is TGTGCCATCAGTGAGTCAGGAGGACTAGCGGGAGTTGGTGAGACCCAGTACTTC.

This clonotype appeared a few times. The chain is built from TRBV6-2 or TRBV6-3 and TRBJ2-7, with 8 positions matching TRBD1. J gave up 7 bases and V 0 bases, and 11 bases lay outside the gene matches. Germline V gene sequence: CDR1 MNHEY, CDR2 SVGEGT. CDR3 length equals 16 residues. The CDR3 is CASSYSGQVGGGEQYF. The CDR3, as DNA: TGTGCCAGCAGTTACTCGGGACAGGTCGGGGGCGGTGAGCAGTACTTC.

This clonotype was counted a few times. In DNA form, the CDR3 reads TGCAGTGCCCATGAAGACAGGGCCTCATCGTACGAGCAGTACTTC. Translated: CSAHEDRASSYEQYF. The chain couples TRBV20-1 to TRBJ2-7, with 7 bases aligning to TRBD1. Losses at the gene ends were 6 bases for V and 4 bases for J; bases not matched to a gene: 15. Germline V gene lookup returns CDR1 DFQATT and CDR2 SNEGSKA (reference sequence). The length of the CDR3 is 15 residues.

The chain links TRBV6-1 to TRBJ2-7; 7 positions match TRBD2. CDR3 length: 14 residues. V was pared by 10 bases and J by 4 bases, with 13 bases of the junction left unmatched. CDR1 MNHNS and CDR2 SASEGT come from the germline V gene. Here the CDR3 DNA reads TGTGCCATCCAAATCGGAGCGGGAAATTACGAGCAGTACTTC. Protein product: CAIQIGAGNYEQYF.

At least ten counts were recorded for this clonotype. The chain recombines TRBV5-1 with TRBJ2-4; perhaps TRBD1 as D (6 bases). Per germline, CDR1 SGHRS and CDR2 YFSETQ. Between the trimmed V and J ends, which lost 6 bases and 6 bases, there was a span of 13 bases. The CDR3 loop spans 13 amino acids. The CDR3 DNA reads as TGCGCCAGCAATCTGGACAGACCAAACATTCAGTACTTC. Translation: CASNLDRPNIQYF. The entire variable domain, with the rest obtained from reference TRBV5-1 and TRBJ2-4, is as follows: KAGVTQTPRYLIKTRGQQVTLSCSPISGHRSVSWYQQTPGQGLQFLFEYFSETQRNKGNFPGRFSGRQFSNSRSEMNVSTLELGDSALYLCASNLDRPNIQYFGAGTRLSVL.

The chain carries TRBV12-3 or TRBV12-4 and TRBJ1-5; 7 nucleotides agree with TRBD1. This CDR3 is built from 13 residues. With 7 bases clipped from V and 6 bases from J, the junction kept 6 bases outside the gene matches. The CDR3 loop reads CASNPGGGQPQHF. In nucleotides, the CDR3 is TGTGCCAGCAATCCAGGGGGGGGTCAGCCCCAGCATTTT.

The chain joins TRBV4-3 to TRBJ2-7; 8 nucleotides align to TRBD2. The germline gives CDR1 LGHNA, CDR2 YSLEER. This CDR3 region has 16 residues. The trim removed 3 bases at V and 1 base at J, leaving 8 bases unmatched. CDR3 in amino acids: CASSHLSLAGSYEQYF. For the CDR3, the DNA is TGCGCCAGCAGCCATCTTTCGCTAGCGGGTTCCTACGAGCAGTACTTC.

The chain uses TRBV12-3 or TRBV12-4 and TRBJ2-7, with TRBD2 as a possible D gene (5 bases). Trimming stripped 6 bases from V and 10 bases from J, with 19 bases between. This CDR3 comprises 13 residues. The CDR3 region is CASSSTTRARQYF. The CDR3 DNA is TGTGCCAGCAGCAGTACGACGAGGGCCCGTCAGTACTTC.

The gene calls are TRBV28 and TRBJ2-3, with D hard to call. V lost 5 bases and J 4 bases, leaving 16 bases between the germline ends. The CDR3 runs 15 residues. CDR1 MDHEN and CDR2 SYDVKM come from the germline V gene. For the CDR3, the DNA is TGTGCCAGCAGTCCAGCCATTTGGGGTGCAGATACGCAGTATTTT. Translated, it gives CASSPAIWGADTQYF.

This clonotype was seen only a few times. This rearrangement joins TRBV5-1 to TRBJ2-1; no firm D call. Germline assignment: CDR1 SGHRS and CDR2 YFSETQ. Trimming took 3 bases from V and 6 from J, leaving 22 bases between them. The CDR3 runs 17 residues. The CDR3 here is CASSSRPKTHSGNEQFF. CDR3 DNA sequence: TGCGCCAGCAGCTCGCGCCCGAAGACCCACTCGGGCAATGAGCAGTTCTTC. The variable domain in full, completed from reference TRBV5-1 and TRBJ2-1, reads KAGVTQTPRYLIKTRGQQVTLSCSPISGHRSVSWYQQTPGQGLQFLFEYFSETQRNKGNFPGRFSGRQFSNSRSEMNVSTLELGDSALYLCASSSRPKTHSGNEQFFGPGTRLTVL.

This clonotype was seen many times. The CDR3 region is CARMQLIPSYEQYF. The CDR3 nucleotides are TGCGCCAGAATGCAACTGATTCCCTCCTACGAGCAGTACTTC. The chain links TRBV5-1 to TRBJ2-7, with D hard to call. CDR3 length equals 14 residues. CDR1 is SGHRS and CDR2 is YFSETQ in the germline V gene. Trimming removed 8 bases from V and 0 bases from J, with 15 bases in between.

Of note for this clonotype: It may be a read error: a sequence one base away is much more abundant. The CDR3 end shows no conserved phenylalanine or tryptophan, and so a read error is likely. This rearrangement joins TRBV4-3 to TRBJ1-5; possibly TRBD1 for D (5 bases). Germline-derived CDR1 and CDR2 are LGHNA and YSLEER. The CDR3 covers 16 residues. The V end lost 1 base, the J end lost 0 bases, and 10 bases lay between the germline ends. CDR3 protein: CASSQGSGYSNQPQHY. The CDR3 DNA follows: TGCGCCAGCAGCCAAGGCTCAGGGTATAGCAATCAGCCCCAGCATTAT.

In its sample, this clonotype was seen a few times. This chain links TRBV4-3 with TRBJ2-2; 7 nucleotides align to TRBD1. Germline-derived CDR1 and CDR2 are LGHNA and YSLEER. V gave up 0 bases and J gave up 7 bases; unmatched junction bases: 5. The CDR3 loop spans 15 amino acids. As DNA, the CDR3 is TGCGCCAGCAGCCAAGATACAGGGGAAGTCGGGGAGCTGTTTTTT. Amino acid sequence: CASSQDTGEVGELFF.

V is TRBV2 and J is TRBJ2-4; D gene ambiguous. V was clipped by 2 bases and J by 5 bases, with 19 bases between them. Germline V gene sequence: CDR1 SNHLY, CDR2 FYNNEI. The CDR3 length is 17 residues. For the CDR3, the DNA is TGTGCCAGCAGTGAACTGGTTCCCTCTCGCGTCGAAAACATTCAGTACTTC. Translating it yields CASSELVPSRVENIQYF. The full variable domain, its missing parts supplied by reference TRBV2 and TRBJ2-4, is EPEVTQTPSHQVTQMGQEVILRCVPISNHLYFYWYRQILGQKVEFLVSFYNNEISEKSEIFDDQFSVERPDGSNFTLKIRSTKLEDSAMYFCASSELVPSRVENIQYFGAGTRLSVL.